This TCR beta chain was identified in a study of blood T cell repertoires in COVID-19. Looking at the study overall: Some COVID-19 samples were acute and others convalescent; all came from the United States, Italy and Spain. The cDNA or gDNA used as material had been derived from T cells, B-cell-depleted T cells, or PBMCs.

Study members were between about 18 and 90 years old and lived in 24 US regions. How the authors handled the data: Amplification of reference gene primers provided the estimated nucleated cell counts. TCRdb's copy holds only in-frame clones and misses some; the assay was immunoSEQ multiplex PCR. D and trimming come from the DNA, and the V and J calls and clone size come from that table. The sample holds roughly 360,000 clones; more than 75% are singletons and the top ten take around 0.91%. The CDR3 covers 16 residues. V lost 2 bases and J 5 bases, leaving 20 bases between the germline ends. Germline values: CDR1 SGHRS, CDR2 YFSETQ.

Sequencing was performed on PBMCs or T cells enriched from blood (not recorded which). The clonotype comes from a woman in her 30s with acute COVID-19. This rearrangement joins TRBV5-1 to TRBJ2-7, with TRBD1 as a possible D gene (6 bases). The CDR3 protein is CASSLLGTGHVHEQYF. Written as DNA, the CDR3 is TGCGCCAGCAGCTTATTAGGAACAGGGCACGTCCACGAGCAGTACTTC.